The TCR beta chain described here comes from a study of CD8+ T cells in alopecia areata. Study-level information: Treatment comprised oral tofacitinib, 5 to 10 mg twice daily, in treated patients.

Extracted RNA was reverse transcribed, and the resulting cDNA served as sequencing template. Sequencing was performed with immunoSEQ multiplex PCR; in TCRdb, only in-frame clones are kept and a portion is missing. Of approximately 280,000 clones in the sample, roughly 60% were seen once. Study findings and constraints: Lesional scalp, notably in alopecia totalis/universalis, had clonality above that of normal scalp. The presence of one nonresponder keeps the tie between baseline CD8+ expansion and response uncertain. On tofacitinib, scalp and blood still held many of the expanded lesional clones.

The CDR3 is made up of 13 amino acids. Per the germline V gene, CDR1 is MNHNY and CDR2 is SVGAGI (reference sequence). Trimming shortened V by 6 bases and J by 2 bases, and 10 bases separated the two germline ends. This clone has just a few counts. As yet, its antigen is unknown. The treatment is: oral pan-JAK inhibitor, 5-10 mg twice daily. The sample consisted of CD4+ T cells sorted from blood, taken at week 24, from a patient treated with tofacitinib. The source is a human donor with alopecia areata. J is TRBJ2-5 and V is TRBV6-6, with D uncertain. DNA of the CDR3: TGTGCCAGCAGCCACGCTGGACAAGAGACCCAGTACTTC. Protein product: CASSHAGQETQYF.